These 15 T cell receptor beta chains were all obtained from the same sample, sequenced in a study of long-term antiretroviral therapy in people with HIV. Survey level was the resolution at which the v3.0 immunoSEQ assay ran. The assay was immunoSEQ multiplex PCR, and TCRdb's table has in-frame clones only and misses some. This sample has some 16,000 clones, with roughly 92% found just once. The sample consisted of unsorted PBMCs, taken 0.6 years after starting antiretroviral therapy. These receptors all come from a woman aged 40 to 50 with HIV.

The CDR3 nucleotides read TGTGCCAGCAGTTACTCGATCGAACCGGGGGGGGGCTACACCTTC. Amino acids: CASSYSIEPGGGYTF. The V gene is TRBV6-5, the J gene TRBJ1-2, with D possibly being TRBD1 (5 bases). Trimming removed 0 bases at V and 8 bases at J, with 16 bases between. Per germline, CDR1 MNHEY and CDR2 SVGAGI. The CDR3 length is 15 residues.

The chain recombines TRBV6-1 with TRBJ1-1; perhaps TRBD1 as D (6 bases). Trimming shortened V by 5 bases and J by 2 bases, and 9 bases separated the two germline ends. This CDR3 comprises 13 residues. CDR1 MNHNS and CDR2 SASEGT come from the germline V gene. CDR3 nucleotides: TGTGCCAGCAGTTCCAGGGGAAACACTGAAGCTTTCTTT. It translates to CASSSRGNTEAFF.

V is TRBV7-2 and J is TRBJ2-5; D possibly uses TRBD1 or TRBD2 (5 bases each). This CDR3 is built from 14 residues. The V end lost 5 bases, the J end lost 5 bases, and 15 bases lay between the germline ends. In germline, CDR1 is SGHTA, CDR2 FQGNSA. The CDR3 nucleotides are TGTGCCAGCAGCACCAGGGACCGTCGGGAGACCCAGTACTTC. Amino acids: CASSTRDRRETQYF.

V gene TRBV4-1 combines with J gene TRBJ1-1; the D is unclear. The germline gives CDR1 MGHRA, CDR2 YSYEKL. With 0 bases removed from V and 8 bases from J, the gap between germline ends came to 16 bases. CDR3 length equals 15 residues. The CDR3 loop is CASSQETIAKPEAFF. The CDR3 DNA reads TGCGCCAGCAGCCAAGAGACAATCGCAAAGCCCGAAGCTTTCTTT.

The rearrangement uses TRBV6-6 and TRBJ1-1; D unresolved. V shed 0 bases and J shed 4 bases, with 9 bases lying between them. The V gene's germline CDR1 is MNHNY and CDR2 SVGAGI (reference sequence). CDR3 length: 14 residues. The CDR3 DNA reads TGTGCCAGCAGTTACTCAGGACCACTCACTGAAGCTTTCTTT. It codes for CASSYSGPLTEAFF.

The chain links TRBV5-1 to TRBJ1-2; perhaps TRBD1 as D (6 bases). V lost 1 base, J lost 8 bases, and 12 bases lay in between. The CDR3 totals 13 residues. The germline V gene has CDR1 SGHRS and CDR2 YFSETQ. The CDR3 sequence is CASSLSGASGYTF. The CDR3 nucleotides read TGCGCCAGCAGCTTGTCGGGGGCTTCGGGCTACACCTTC.

The CDR3, as DNA: TGTGCCAGCAGCGTATTCGCCGCATCTGACTATGGCTACACCTTC. Its protein product is CASSVFAASDYGYTF. The V and J genes are TRBV9 and TRBJ1-2; D gene ambiguous. Germline V lookup: CDR1 SGDLS, CDR2 YYNGEE. V shed 1 base and J shed 3 bases, with 13 bases lying between them. The CDR3 consists of 15 residues.

V is TRBV7-2 and J is TRBJ2-7; TRBD1 agrees at 11 bases. CDR3 length: 15 amino acids. Unmatched junction bases numbered 6, after V lost 2 bases and J lost 6 bases. From germline, CDR1 is SGHTA and CDR2 FQGNSA. The CDR3: CASSLMGDRGSEQYF. The DNA for the CDR3 is TGTGCCAGCAGCTTAATGGGGGACAGGGGGAGCGAGCAGTACTTC.

The genes are TRBV27 and TRBJ1-1, with 12 nucleotides matching TRBD1. CDR3 length: 18 residues. The junction had 11 bases not matched to a gene; V was cut back by 1 base and J by 5 bases. Germline CDR1 reads MNHEY; CDR2 reads SMNVEV (reference sequence). The CDR3 reads CASSLYHGTGGRQTEAFF. The CDR3 DNA is TGTGCCAGCAGTTTATACCACGGGACAGGGGGCAGGCAAACTGAAGCTTTCTTT.

The chain joins TRBV5-5 to TRBJ1-3; 7 bases match TRBD1. V lost 4 bases and J lost 0; bases outside the gene matches: 13. The CDR3 loop spans 18 amino acids. CDR1 and CDR2 (germline): SGHKS, YYEKEE (reference sequence). The CDR3 loop is CASSTRGLGGFSGNTIYF. The CDR3 DNA follows: TGTGCCAGCAGCACTAGGGGGCTCGGAGGCTTCTCTGGAAACACCATATATTTT.

This clone came up a few times. The V call is TRBV7-9, the J call TRBJ1-5; D is possibly TRBD1 (6 bases). Germline V gene lookup returns CDR1 SEHNR and CDR2 FQNEAQ (reference sequence). The CDR3 has 13 residues. V lost 5 bases, J lost 4 bases, and 9 bases lay in between. CDR3 loop: CASSRQGNQPQHF. The CDR3 bases are TGTGCCAGCAGCCGGCAGGGGAATCAGCCCCAGCATTTT.

DNA of the CDR3: TGCGCCAGCCGCCTCGACAGGGGGCAAAATCAGCCCCAGCATTTT. Translating gives CASRLDRGQNQPQHF. The chain has TRBV5-1 and TRBJ1-5; 10 bases agree with TRBD1. The germline CDR1 and CDR2 sequences are SGHRS and YFSETQ. With V trimmed by 7 bases and J by 4 bases, 8 bases remained unmatched. The CDR3 is made up of 15 amino acids.

The chain carries TRBV6-5 and TRBJ1-1; D uncertain. Trimming cost V 4 bases and J 2 bases, with 11 bases left between them. The CDR3 length is 14 residues. Germline loops: CDR1 MNHEY, CDR2 SVGAGI. The CDR3: CASSWSTRNTEAFF. In DNA form, the CDR3 reads TGTGCCAGCAGTTGGTCGACACGCAACACTGAAGCTTTCTTT.

This clone was observed a few times. The genes are TRBV5-6 and TRBJ2-1, with D uncertain. V was trimmed by 4 bases and J by 6 bases, leaving 14 bases between them. CDR3 length: 14 residues. Germline assignment: CDR1 SGHDT and CDR2 YYEEEE. The CDR3 DNA follows: TGTGCCAGCAGCAGTTCTAGGGCGCGCAATGAGCAGTTCTTC. Protein: CASSSSRARNEQFF.

This rearrangement joins TRBV19 to TRBJ1-6; no definite D call. Trimming took off 5 bases at V and 7 bases at J, with 15 bases between the two ends. The CDR3 is 15 residues long. Germline values: CDR1 LNHDA, CDR2 SQIVND (reference sequence). CDR3 residues: CASSPLGLSNSPLHF. For the CDR3, the DNA is TGTGCCAGTAGTCCTCTTGGGCTATCGAATTCACCCCTCCACTTT.